This T cell receptor (beta chain) emerged from a study of post-analysis software for immune sequencing data. Included in the TCR beta cDNA libraries were unique molecular identifiers. Input of roughly 0.95 to 10 million T cells yielded 400,000 to 550,000 cDNA molecules. MiXCR, applied by TCRdb to the PCR reads, yields one record per CDR3 protein. Here the sample spans 450,000 to 700,000 distinct CDR3 sequences, about 40% being singletons. CDR1 and CDR2 (germline): SGHTA, FQGTGA. V lost 4 bases and J lost 7; bases outside the gene matches: 3. The CDR3 contains 13 residues. Whole-study findings and limits: Comparison of patients with controls showed five TRBV segments more frequent in patients, TRBV5-6, TRBV5-1 and TRBV20-1 among them. Samples sharing a preparation batch grouped tightly together when assessed by F measure.

Comments on this clonotype: What it binds is unknown. Without the conserved terminal phenylalanine or tryptophan, this CDR3 likely stems from a read error.

The chain carries TRBV7-3 and TRBJ2-1; 8 bases fit TRBD1. Sequencing was performed on blood. The sequence came from a girl aged 5 to 17 with multiple sclerosis. The CDR3 sequence: CASSSTGGNEQFC. CDR3 bases: TGTGCCAGCAGCTCTACAGGGGGAAATGAGCAGTTCTGC.